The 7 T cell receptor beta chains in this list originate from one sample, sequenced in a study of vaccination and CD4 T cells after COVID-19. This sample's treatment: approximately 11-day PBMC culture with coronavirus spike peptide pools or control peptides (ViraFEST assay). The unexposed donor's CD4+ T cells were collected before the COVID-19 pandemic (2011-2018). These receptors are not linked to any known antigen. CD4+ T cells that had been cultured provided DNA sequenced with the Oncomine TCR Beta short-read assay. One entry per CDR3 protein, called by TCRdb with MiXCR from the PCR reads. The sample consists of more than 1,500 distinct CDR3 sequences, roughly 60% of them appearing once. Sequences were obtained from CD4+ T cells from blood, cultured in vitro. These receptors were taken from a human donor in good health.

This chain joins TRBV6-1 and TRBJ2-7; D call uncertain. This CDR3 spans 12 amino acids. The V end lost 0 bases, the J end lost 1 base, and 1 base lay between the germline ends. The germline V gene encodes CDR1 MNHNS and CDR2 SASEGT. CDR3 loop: CASSEASYEQYF. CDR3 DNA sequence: TGTGCCAGCAGTGAAGCTTCCTACGAGCAGTACTTC.

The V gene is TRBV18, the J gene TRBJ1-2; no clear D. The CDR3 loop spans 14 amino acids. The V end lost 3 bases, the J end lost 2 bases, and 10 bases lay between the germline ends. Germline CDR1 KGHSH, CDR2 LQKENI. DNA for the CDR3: TGTGCCAGCTCACCTTTCCCGGGAAACTATGGCTACACCTTC. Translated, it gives CASSPFPGNYGYTF.

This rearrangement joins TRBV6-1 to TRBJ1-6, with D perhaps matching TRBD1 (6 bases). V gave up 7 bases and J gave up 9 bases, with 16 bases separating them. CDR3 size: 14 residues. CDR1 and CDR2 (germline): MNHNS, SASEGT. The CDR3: CASTQQGPISPLHF. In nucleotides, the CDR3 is TGTGCCAGCACCCAACAGGGTCCGATTTCACCCCTCCACTTT.

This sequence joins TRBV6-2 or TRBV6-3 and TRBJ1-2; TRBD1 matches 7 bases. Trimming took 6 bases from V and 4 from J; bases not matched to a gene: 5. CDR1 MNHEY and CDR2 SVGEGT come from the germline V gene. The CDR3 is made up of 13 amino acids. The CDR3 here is CASSTGTAYGYTF. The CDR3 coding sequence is TGTGCCAGCAGCACCGGGACAGCCTATGGCTACACCTTC.

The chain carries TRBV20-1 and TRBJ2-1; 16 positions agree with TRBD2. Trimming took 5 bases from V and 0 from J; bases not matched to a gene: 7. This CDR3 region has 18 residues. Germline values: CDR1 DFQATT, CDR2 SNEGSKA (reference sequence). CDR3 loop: CSAAPGLAGGPSYNEQFF. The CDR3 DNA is TGCAGTGCTGCTCCGGGACTAGCGGGAGGGCCCTCCTACAATGAGCAGTTCTTC.

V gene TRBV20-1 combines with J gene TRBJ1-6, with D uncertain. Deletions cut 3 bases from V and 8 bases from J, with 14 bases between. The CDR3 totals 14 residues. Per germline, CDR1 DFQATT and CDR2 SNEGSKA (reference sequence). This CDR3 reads CSASTSGEDSPLHF. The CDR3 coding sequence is TGCAGTGCTAGTACCTCGGGTGAGGATTCACCCCTCCACTTT.

The CDR3 sequence: CASSKTGTDKDPYGYTF. CDR3 DNA: TGTGCCAGCAGCAAAACCGGGACGGATAAGGACCCTTATGGCTACACCTTC. The V and J genes are TRBV21-1 and TRBJ1-2; the listed D gene, TRBD1, was not tested against the DNA. TRBV21-1 has pseudogene status. The CDR3 runs 17 residues.